These T cell receptor beta chains were read from a single sample in a study of blood T cell repertoires in COVID-19. Sequencing was performed with immunoSEQ multiplex PCR; in TCRdb, only in-frame clones are kept and a portion is missing. The sample consists of about 200,000 clones, 86% of them appearing once. The sample was peripheral blood. Receptors originate from a man in his thirties or forties who had recovered from COVID-19. Each CDR3 is given with its conserved first and last residue. The order of the fields is D gene, J gene, clone size, V gene, CDR3 protein, CDR3 DNA. D genes are given only for firm matches. Clone sizes are given selectively: once, few, many, or a class where the clone is expanded.

>-|TRBJ2-3|-|TRBV5-1
CASSLAGITDTQYF
TGCGCCAGCAGCTTGGCGGGAATCACAGATACGCAGTATTTT
>TRBD1|TRBJ1-1|-|TRBV6-5
CASSTGGAGVAEAFF
TGTGCCAGCAGTACAGGGGGCGCGGGGGTCGCTGAAGCTTTCTTT
>TRBD2|TRBJ2-3|once|TRBV11-2
CASSLSGGWDTQYF
TGTGCCAGCAGCTTATCGGGAGGGTGGGATACGCAGTATTTT
>-|TRBJ1-5|-|TRBV19
CASRPPVINQPQHF
TGTGCCAGTAGACCGCCAGTCATTAATCAGCCCCAGCATTTT
>TRBD1|TRBJ1-2|-|TRBV10-3
CAISPYRDREVYGYTF
TGTGCCATCAGCCCTTACCGGGACAGGGAGGTCTATGGCTACACCTTC
>TRBD1|TRBJ2-6|-|TRBV11-3
CASSSTGAGANVLTF
TGTGCCAGCAGCTCGACAGGGGCTGGGGCCAACGTCCTGACTTTC
>TRBD1|TRBJ1-6|-|TRBV6-5
CASTRTGLEGSPLHF
TGTGCCAGCACCCGGACAGGGCTCGAAGGATCACCCCTCCACTTT
>TRBD1|TRBJ2-7|many|TRBV4-3
CASSHIPGQGADEQYF
TGCGCCAGCAGCCACATCCCGGGACAGGGGGCCGACGAGCAGTACTTC
>-|TRBJ2-7|-|TRBV5-5
CASRAGTPRREQYF
TGTGCCAGCAGGGCCGGGACACCCAGGCGGGAGCAGTACTTC
>-|TRBJ2-4|-|TRBV9
CASSAAAGAGNIQYF
TGTGCCAGCAGCGCCGCCGCGGGGGCTGGGAACATTCAGTACTTC
>TRBD1|TRBJ1-1|-|TRBV6-2/TRBV6-3
CASSPTPGQPNTEAFF
TGTGCCAGCAGCCCTACCCCGGGACAGCCGAACACTGAAGCTTTCTTT
>TRBD1|TRBJ1-5|-|TRBV19
CASGQRDRGQQPQHF
TGTGCCAGTGGTCAGAGGGACAGGGGGCAGCAGCCCCAGCATTTT
>TRBD2|TRBJ2-1|few|TRBV10-2
CASSESERGGRPEQFF
TGCGCCAGCAGTGAGTCCGAGCGGGGGGGCCGTCCTGAGCAGTTCTTC
>-|TRBJ2-4|-|TRBV19
CASKTGPGRNIQYF
TGTGCCAGTAAAACTGGGCCCGGGAGAAACATTCAGTACTTC
>-|TRBJ1-6|-|TRBV28
CASSLDLTLHF
TGTGCCAGCAGTCTAGATCTAACCCTCCACTTT
>-|TRBJ1-5|-|TRBV12-5
CASGSIAGSNQPQHF
TGTGCTAGTGGTAGTATTGCCGGGAGCAATCAGCCCCAGCATTTT
>TRBD1|TRBJ2-7|-|TRBV9
CARSRDREIYEQYF
TGTGCCCGATCTCGGGACAGGGAGATCTACGAGCAGTACTTC
>-|TRBJ1-3|few|TRBV5-1
CASSSRGSGNTIYF
TGCGCCAGCAGCTCGCGAGGCTCTGGAAACACCATATATTTT
>TRBD2|TRBJ2-2|-|TRBV7-2
CASSPGLVAGELFF
TGTGCCAGCAGCCCTGGACTAGTCGCCGGGGAGCTGTTTTTT
>TRBD2|TRBJ2-5|-|TRBV4-1
CASRRFIIAGGQETQYF
TGCGCCAGCAGGAGATTCATTATAGCGGGGGGGCAAGAGACCCAGTACTTC
>-|TRBJ2-7|-|TRBV6-5
CASRDNRWITYEQYF
TGTGCCAGCAGAGACAACAGGTGGATAACCTACGAGCAGTACTTC
>TRBD2|TRBJ2-7|-|TRBV10-3
CAIRGAGGSVEQYF
TGTGCCATCAGAGGGGCGGGGGGTTCCGTCGAGCAGTACTTC
>-|TRBJ1-2|-|TRBV19
CASRTAQLYGYTF
TGTGCCAGTAGGACTGCGCAACTTTATGGCTACACCTTC
>TRBD2|TRBJ2-2|once|TRBV27
CASSFGGRYTGELFF
TGTGCCAGCAGTTTCGGGGGGAGATACACCGGGGAGCTGTTTTTT
>-|TRBJ1-2|-|TRBV12-5
CASGLAPEDYGYTF
TGTGCTAGTGGTTTGGCCCCGGAGGACTATGGCTACACCTTC
>TRBD2|TRBJ2-2|-|TRBV3-1/TRBV3-2
CASSQRLAGARGELFF
TGTGCCAGCAGCCAGAGGCTAGCGGGGGCCAGGGGGGAGCTGTTTTTT
>TRBD1|TRBJ2-1|-|TRBV6-6
CASAYSGGAAHEQFF
TGTGCCAGCGCATACTCAGGGGGCGCAGCTCATGAGCAGTTCTTC
>-|TRBJ2-7|-|TRBV6-2/TRBV6-3
CASSYAGREQYF
TGTGCCAGCAGTTACGCGGGTAGGGAGCAGTACTTC
>-|TRBJ2-3|-|TRBV7-2
CASSLARGTDTQYF
TGTGCCAGCAGCTTAGCCAGGGGAACAGATACGCAGTATTTT
>-|TRBJ2-7|few|TRBV7-6
CASSQEQGQAYEQYF
TGTGCCAGCAGCCAAGAACAGGGACAAGCCTACGAGCAGTACTTC
>-|TRBJ2-5|-|TRBV7-2
CASSSRGQETQYF
TGTGCCAGCAGCAGCAGGGGCCAAGAGACCCAGTACTTC
>-|TRBJ2-5|-|TRBV5-4
CASSLPSLETQYF
TGTGCCAGCAGCTTGCCTAGTCTAGAGACCCAGTACTTC
>-|TRBJ2-1|-|TRBV6-6
CASSLRGDEQFF
TGTGCCAGCAGTTTAAGAGGAGATGAGCAGTTCTTC
>TRBD1|TRBJ2-5|-|TRBV5-6
CASMPGQGYETQYF
TGTGCCAGCATGCCGGGACAGGGGTACGAGACCCAGTACTTC
>-|TRBJ1-1|-|TRBV12-3/TRBV12-4
CASSWSGDTEAFF
TGTGCCAGCAGTTGGTCGGGGGACACTGAAGCTTTCTTT
>TRBD1|TRBJ1-3|-|TRBV15
CATSRVRQGGNTIYF
TGTGCCACCAGCAGAGTCAGACAGGGTGGAAACACCATATATTTT
>-|TRBJ2-7|-|TRBV5-1
CASSLGAGNTGNPYEQYF
TGCGCCAGCAGCCTTGGGGCTGGGAATACAGGGAATCCCTACGAGCAGTACTTC
>-|TRBJ1-2|-|TRBV24-1
CATSDFWDNVFTNYGYTF
TGTGCCACCAGTGATTTTTGGGACAACGTTTTTACTAACTATGGCTACACCTTC
>-|TRBJ2-7|-|TRBV12-3/TRBV12-4
CASSWTVGEQYF
TGTGCCAGCAGTTGGACAGTGGGCGAGCAGTACTTC
>-|TRBJ1-2|-|TRBV6-5
CASRDSRVYGYTF
TGTGCCAGCAGGGACAGTAGGGTCTATGGCTACACCTTC
>TRBD1|TRBJ1-1|-|TRBV28
CASSSETGGNEAFF
TGTGCCAGCAGTTCCGAGACAGGGGGAAATGAAGCTTTCTTT
>-|TRBJ1-2|-|TRBV7-9
CASSSTPGGNYGYTF
TGTGCCAGCAGCTCTACCCCCGGGGGGAACTATGGCTACACCTTC
>TRBD1|TRBJ2-2|few|TRBV7-6
CASSSQQGYRNTGELFF
TGTGCCAGCAGCTCGCAACAGGGGTATCGGAACACCGGGGAGCTGTTTTTT
>-|TRBJ2-1|-|TRBV3-1/TRBV3-2
CASSLRGVGYNEQFF
TGTGCCAGCAGCCTCAGGGGAGTAGGATACAATGAGCAGTTCTTC
>TRBD1|TRBJ1-2|-|TRBV6-5
CASSYDGQGYGYTF
TGTGCCAGCAGTTATGACGGACAGGGCTATGGCTACACCTTC
>-|TRBJ2-3|once|TRBV6-2/TRBV6-3
CASSLLSPTDTQYF
TGTGCCAGCAGCCTCCTTAGTCCCACAGATACGCAGTATTTT
>-|TRBJ1-1|-|TRBV28
CASSSGVSWRTEAFF
TGTGCCAGCAGTTCGGGGGTTTCATGGAGGACTGAAGCTTTCTTT
>-|TRBJ1-3|once|TRBV18
CASSPSEALSGNTIYF
TGTGCCAGCTCACCATCGGAGGCGCTGTCTGGAAACACCATATATTTT
>-|TRBJ1-2|-|TRBV6-6
CASSYSERGYGYTF
TGTGCCAGCAGTTACTCAGAGAGGGGGTATGGCTACACCTTC
>-|TRBJ1-3|-|TRBV3-1/TRBV3-2
CASRGSLTSHSGNTIYF
TGTGCCAGCAGGGGCTCCTTAACAAGCCATTCTGGAAACACCATATATTTT
>-|TRBJ1-4|-|TRBV5-1
CASSLAKQGEKLFF
TGCGCCAGCAGCTTGGCCAAACAGGGAGAAAAACTGTTTTTT
>TRBD1|TRBJ2-7|-|TRBV13
CASSLRTGAYEQYF
TGTGCCAGCAGCTTAAGGACAGGGGCCTACGAGCAGTACTTC
>TRBD1|TRBJ2-7|-|TRBV25-1
CASDPTGDSSEQYF
TGTGCCAGCGATCCCACCGGGGACAGCAGCGAGCAGTACTTC
>TRBD2|TRBJ2-3|-|TRBV3-1/TRBV3-2
CASSRSGGATDTQYF
TGTGCCAGCAGCCGAAGCGGGGGAGCTACAGATACGCAGTATTTT
>TRBD1|TRBJ1-1|-|TRBV19
CASSTGGNTEAFF
TGTGCCAGTAGTACAGGGGGGAACACTGAAGCTTTCTTT
>TRBD1|TRBJ1-1|-|TRBV19
CASSATGVPMAFF
TGTGCCAGTAGTGCCACAGGGGTCCCGATGGCTTTCTTT
>TRBD1|TRBJ2-7|-|TRBV7-9
CASSTRGTGGEQYF
TGTGCCAGCAGCACCAGGGGGACAGGGGGCGAGCAGTACTTC
>-|TRBJ1-3|-|TRBV14
CASSPDSYTIYF
TGTGCCAGCAGCCCGGACAGCTACACCATATATTTT
>-|TRBJ2-5|-|TRBV5-1
CASSLGPEGQETQYF
TGCGCCAGCAGCTTGGGTCCAGAGGGACAAGAGACCCAGTACTTC